A selection of T cell receptor beta chains follows, all from one sample in a study of T cell changes during pregnancy in multiple sclerosis. The table came from immunoSEQ multiplex PCR; TCRdb's copy has only in-frame clones and leaves some out. The data show about 53,000 clones, roughly 89% seen once. Source: peripheral blood, taken after pregnancy. The receptors derive from a female donor in good health, enrolled as a control in a pregnancy study. Each CDR3 is given with its conserved first and last residue. Fields, in order: D gene, CDR3 length, V gene, clone size, J gene, CDR3 DNA, CDR3 protein. D genes are given only for firm matches. Size values are once, few and many counts, or a class for expanded clones, and some rows have none.

d_gene: TRBD2; len: 14; v_gene: TRBV7-2; abundance: .; j_gene: TRBJ2-7; CDR3nt: TGTGCCAGCAGCGGTTCGGGGGGGCCCCACGAGCAGTACTTC; CDR3aa: CASSGSGGPHEQYF
d_gene: TRBD1; len: 16; v_gene: TRBV6-5; abundance: .; j_gene: TRBJ2-1; CDR3nt: TGTGCCAGCAGTTACGGCCGTCAGGGGGCAAGGAATGAGCAGTTCTTC; CDR3aa: CASSYGRQGARNEQFF
d_gene: TRBD1; len: 16; v_gene: TRBV11-2; abundance: .; j_gene: TRBJ1-4; CDR3nt: TGTGCCAGCAGCTGGGAGGGACAGGGCGGTAATGAAAAACTGTTTTTT; CDR3aa: CASSWEGQGGNEKLFF
d_gene: TRBD2; len: 17; v_gene: TRBV6-1; abundance: .; j_gene: TRBJ2-1; CDR3nt: TGTGCCAGCAGTGGGAGGACTAGCGGGGGGGTACTGGGTGAGCAGTTCTTC; CDR3aa: CASSGRTSGGVLGEQFF
d_gene: TRBD1; len: 16; v_gene: TRBV2; abundance: .; j_gene: TRBJ2-2; CDR3nt: TGTGCCAGCAGTGAAGAATGGACAGGGGAGACCGGGGAGCTGTTTTTT; CDR3aa: CASSEEWTGETGELFF
d_gene: .; len: 13; v_gene: TRBV19; abundance: .; j_gene: TRBJ1-6; CDR3nt: TGTGCCTCGAGCCACAGCACACCGTCACCCCTCCACTTT; CDR3aa: CASSHSTPSPLHF
d_gene: TRBD1; len: 15; v_gene: TRBV28; abundance: .; j_gene: TRBJ2-7; CDR3nt: TGTGCCAGCAGTTTATTCGGGACAGGGACCTACGAGCAGTACTTC; CDR3aa: CASSLFGTGTYEQYF
d_gene: TRBD2; len: 14; v_gene: TRBV7-2; abundance: .; j_gene: TRBJ2-7; CDR3nt: TGTGCCAGCAGCCTGGGGGGGGTAAGGTACGAGCAGTACTTC; CDR3aa: CASSLGGVRYEQYF
d_gene: TRBD1; len: 15; v_gene: TRBV25-1; abundance: .; j_gene: TRBJ2-7; CDR3nt: TGTGCCAGCAGACCGCGGGGACAGGGGGCCTACGAGCAGTACTTC; CDR3aa: CASRPRGQGAYEQYF
d_gene: TRBD1; len: 15; v_gene: TRBV7-3; abundance: once; j_gene: TRBJ1-1; CDR3nt: TGTGCCAGCAGCTTCGGGACAGGGGGTAACACTGAAGCTTTCTTT; CDR3aa: CASSFGTGGNTEAFF
d_gene: TRBD2; len: 18; v_gene: TRBV28; abundance: .; j_gene: TRBJ2-5; CDR3nt: TGTGCCAGCAGTGCCGGACTAGCGGGGGGGCGTAGTCGGGAGACCCAGTACTTC; CDR3aa: CASSAGLAGGRSRETQYF
d_gene: .; len: 11; v_gene: TRBV2; abundance: .; j_gene: TRBJ1-2; CDR3nt: TGTGCCAGCCAGGGGCACTATGGCTACACCTTC; CDR3aa: CASQGHYGYTF
d_gene: .; len: 14; v_gene: TRBV5-4; abundance: .; j_gene: TRBJ1-2; CDR3nt: TGTGCCAGCAGCTTCTCAGGAGAGGGCTATGGCTACACCTTC; CDR3aa: CASSFSGEGYGYTF
d_gene: TRBD1; len: 13; v_gene: TRBV7-2; abundance: .; j_gene: TRBJ2-7; CDR3nt: TGTGCCAGCAGCATCCAGGGGGCTTACGAGCAGTACTTC; CDR3aa: CASSIQGAYEQYF
d_gene: .; len: 12; v_gene: TRBV7-8; abundance: once; j_gene: TRBJ2-1; CDR3nt: TGTGCCAGCAGTCTAAGATCGAATGAGCAGTTCTTC; CDR3aa: CASSLRSNEQFF
d_gene: .; len: 15; v_gene: TRBV9; abundance: .; j_gene: TRBJ1-1; CDR3nt: TGTGCCAGCACCCCCGTCGGACTCCCGAGCGCTGAAGCTTTCTTT; CDR3aa: CASTPVGLPSAEAFF
d_gene: TRBD2; len: 16; v_gene: TRBV28; abundance: .; j_gene: TRBJ2-5; CDR3nt: TGTGCCAGCAGCCTCCTAGCGGGAGGGTCCGGAGAGACCCAGTACTTC; CDR3aa: CASSLLAGGSGETQYF
d_gene: .; len: 14; v_gene: TRBV6-5; abundance: .; j_gene: TRBJ1-2; CDR3nt: TGTGCCAGCAGGGCGACAAACCCCAACTATGGCTACACCTTC; CDR3aa: CASRATNPNYGYTF
d_gene: TRBD1; len: 16; v_gene: TRBV5-1; abundance: .; j_gene: TRBJ1-3; CDR3nt: TGCGCCAGCAGCGAATCAACAGGGGTTGGAGGAAACACCATATATTTT; CDR3aa: CASSESTGVGGNTIYF
d_gene: .; len: 11; v_gene: TRBV7-9; abundance: .; j_gene: TRBJ2-3; CDR3nt: TGTGCCAGCAGCTTAGGGGCTACGCAGTATTTT; CDR3aa: CASSLGATQYF
d_gene: TRBD2; len: 16; v_gene: TRBV7-3; abundance: .; j_gene: TRBJ2-3; CDR3nt: TGTGCCAGCAGCTGGACTAGCGGGGGGGCAACAGATACGCAGTATTTT; CDR3aa: CASSWTSGGATDTQYF
d_gene: .; len: 15; v_gene: TRBV5-1; abundance: .; j_gene: TRBJ2-2; CDR3nt: TGCGCCAGCAGCCCGGGGGACAGAAACACCGGGGAGCTGTTTTTT; CDR3aa: CASSPGDRNTGELFF
d_gene: .; len: 11; v_gene: TRBV19; abundance: .; j_gene: TRBJ1-2; CDR3nt: TGTGCCAGTCTAGGGAGTAAGGGCTACACCTTC; CDR3aa: CASLGSKGYTF
d_gene: .; len: 12; v_gene: TRBV9; abundance: .; j_gene: TRBJ1-1; CDR3nt: TGTGCCAGCAGCGTACGGGGGACTGAAGCTTTCTTT; CDR3aa: CASSVRGTEAFF
d_gene: .; len: 15; v_gene: TRBV6-5; abundance: .; j_gene: TRBJ1-2; CDR3nt: TGTGCCAGCGGGGCAGGAATGGCCCCCTACTATGGCTACACCTTC; CDR3aa: CASGAGMAPYYGYTF
d_gene: TRBD2; len: 19; v_gene: TRBV6-4; abundance: .; j_gene: TRBJ2-7; CDR3nt: TGTGCCAGCAGTGACCGGAGGACTAGCGGGGAAGAAAGCTCCTACGAGCAGTACTTC; CDR3aa: CASSDRRTSGEESSYEQYF
d_gene: .; len: 17; v_gene: TRBV11-2; abundance: .; j_gene: TRBJ1-6; CDR3nt: TGTGCCAGCAGCTCCTTCGTGGCAGCCGGGAGTAATTCACCCCTCCACTTT; CDR3aa: CASSSFVAAGSNSPLHF
d_gene: .; len: 15; v_gene: TRBV4-3; abundance: .; j_gene: TRBJ1-1; CDR3nt: TGCGCCAGCAGCCAAACCGGACAGAAGAACACTGAAGCTTTCTTT; CDR3aa: CASSQTGQKNTEAFF
d_gene: .; len: 16; v_gene: TRBV11-3; abundance: .; j_gene: TRBJ2-2; CDR3nt: TGTGCCAGCAGCAATAGCGGAGGGTCCTATACCGGGGAGCTGTTTTTT; CDR3aa: CASSNSGGSYTGELFF
d_gene: TRBD2; len: 16; v_gene: TRBV13; abundance: .; j_gene: TRBJ2-7; CDR3nt: TGTGCCAGCAGCGCATATAGGGCGGGGGGCTACTACGAGCAGTACTTC; CDR3aa: CASSAYRAGGYYEQYF
d_gene: TRBD2; len: 15; v_gene: TRBV19; abundance: once; j_gene: TRBJ2-4; CDR3nt: TGTGCCAGTAGCCTAGCGGGGGGGAACAAAAACATTCAGTACTTC; CDR3aa: CASSLAGGNKNIQYF
d_gene: .; len: 14; v_gene: TRBV7-8; abundance: .; j_gene: TRBJ2-5; CDR3nt: TGTGCCAGCAGCCCCCACGGGAAACAAGAGACCCAGTACTTC; CDR3aa: CASSPHGKQETQYF
d_gene: TRBD1; len: 14; v_gene: TRBV18; abundance: .; j_gene: TRBJ1-2; CDR3nt: TGTGCCAGCTCACCGGGACAGGGGATTTATGGCTACACCTTC; CDR3aa: CASSPGQGIYGYTF
d_gene: .; len: 14; v_gene: TRBV4-3; abundance: few; j_gene: TRBJ2-2; CDR3nt: TGCGCCAGCAGCCAAGAGGGGGCGGACGGGGAGCTGTTTTTT; CDR3aa: CASSQEGADGELFF
d_gene: TRBD1; len: 15; v_gene: TRBV12-5; abundance: few; j_gene: TRBJ1-5; CDR3nt: TGTGCTAGTGGTTTGAGTCAGGGGGCCAATCAGCCCCAGCATTTT; CDR3aa: CASGLSQGANQPQHF
d_gene: .; len: 11; v_gene: TRBV2; abundance: .; j_gene: TRBJ1-1; CDR3nt: TGTGCCAGCAGTGTTCAGACTGAAGCTTTCTTT; CDR3aa: CASSVQTEAFF
d_gene: .; len: 14; v_gene: TRBV5-4; abundance: .; j_gene: TRBJ2-7; CDR3nt: TGTGCCAGCAGCTTGGATGGACAAACCTACGAGCAGTACTTC; CDR3aa: CASSLDGQTYEQYF
d_gene: .; len: 15; v_gene: TRBV5-1; abundance: .; j_gene: TRBJ1-1; CDR3nt: TGCGCCAGCAGCTTCGCTGGACAGCCGAACACTGAAGCTTTCTTT; CDR3aa: CASSFAGQPNTEAFF
d_gene: TRBD2; len: 16; v_gene: TRBV7-2; abundance: few; j_gene: TRBJ2-5; CDR3nt: TGTGCCAGCAGCTTAGACACGGCTAGCGGGAGTCAGACCCAGTACTTC; CDR3aa: CASSLDTASGSQTQYF
d_gene: .; len: 14; v_gene: TRBV10-3; abundance: .; j_gene: TRBJ2-1; CDR3nt: TGTGCCATCAGTGGCGGCGGGTCGTACAATGAGCAGTTCTTC; CDR3aa: CAISGGGSYNEQFF
d_gene: TRBD1; len: 18; v_gene: TRBV4-2; abundance: few; j_gene: TRBJ2-5; CDR3nt: TGTGCCAGCAGCCAACCCATCAACAGGGGCGGTGAGCGGGAGACCCAGTACTTC; CDR3aa: CASSQPINRGGERETQYF